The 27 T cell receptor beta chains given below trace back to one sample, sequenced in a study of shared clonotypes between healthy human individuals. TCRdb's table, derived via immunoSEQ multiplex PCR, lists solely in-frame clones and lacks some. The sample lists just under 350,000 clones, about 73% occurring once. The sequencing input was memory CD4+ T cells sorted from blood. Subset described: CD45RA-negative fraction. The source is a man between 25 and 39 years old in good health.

CDR3 residues: CASSSLANEQYF. CDR3 DNA sequence: TGTGCCAGCAGTTCCCTAGCGAACGAGCAGTACTTC. The V call is TRBV6-5, the J call TRBJ2-7; D may be TRBD2 (6 bases). The germline gives CDR1 MNHEY, CDR2 SVGAGI. This CDR3 is 12 amino acids long. Trimming stripped 4 bases from V and 5 bases from J, with 9 bases between.

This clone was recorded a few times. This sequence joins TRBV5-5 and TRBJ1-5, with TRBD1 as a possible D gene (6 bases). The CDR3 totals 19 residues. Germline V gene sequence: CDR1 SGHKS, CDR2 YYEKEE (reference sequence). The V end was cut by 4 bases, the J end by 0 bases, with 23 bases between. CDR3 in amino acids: CASSRTGTFNANSNQPQHF. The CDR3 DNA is TGTGCCAGCAGCCGTACCGGGACATTCAATGCAAATAGCAATCAGCCCCAGCATTTT.

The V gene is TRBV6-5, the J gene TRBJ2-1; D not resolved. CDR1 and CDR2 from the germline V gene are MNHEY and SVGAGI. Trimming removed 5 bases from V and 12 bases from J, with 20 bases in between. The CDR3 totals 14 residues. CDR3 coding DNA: TGTGCCAGCAGTCAACGAGATAGACGGAGAGGGCAGTTCTTC. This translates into CASSQRDRRRGQFF.

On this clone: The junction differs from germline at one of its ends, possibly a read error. The DNA for the CDR3 is TGCAGCGTTGATTTGGCAGGGCAACACGACTTC. It specifies CSVDLAGQHDF. The rearrangement uses TRBV29-1 and TRBJ2-5, with D perhaps TRBD1 (5 bases). This CDR3 has 11 amino acids. CDR1 and CDR2 (germline): SQVTM, ANQGSEA.

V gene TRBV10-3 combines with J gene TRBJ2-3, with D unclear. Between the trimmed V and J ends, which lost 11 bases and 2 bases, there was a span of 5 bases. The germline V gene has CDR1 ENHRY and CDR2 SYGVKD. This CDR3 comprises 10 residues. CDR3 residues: CAAATDTQYF. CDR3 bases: TGTGCCGCAGCCACAGATACGCAGTATTTT.

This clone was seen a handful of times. The CDR3 loop is CASSASMPGNEQFF. CDR3 DNA sequence: TGTGCCAGCAGTGCGAGCATGCCGGGCAATGAGCAGTTCTTC. The chain employs TRBV2 and TRBJ2-1, with D unresolved. Trimming stripped 4 bases from V and 6 bases from J, with 13 bases between. The CDR3 totals 14 residues. CDR1 and CDR2 (germline): SNHLY, FYNNEI.

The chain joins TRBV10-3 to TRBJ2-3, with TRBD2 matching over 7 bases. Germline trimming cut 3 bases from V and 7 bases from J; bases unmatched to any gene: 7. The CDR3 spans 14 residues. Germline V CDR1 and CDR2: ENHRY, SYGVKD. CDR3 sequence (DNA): TGTGCCATCAGTGATTCTAGTAGCGGGTATACGCAGTATTTT. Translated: CAISDSSSGYTQYF.

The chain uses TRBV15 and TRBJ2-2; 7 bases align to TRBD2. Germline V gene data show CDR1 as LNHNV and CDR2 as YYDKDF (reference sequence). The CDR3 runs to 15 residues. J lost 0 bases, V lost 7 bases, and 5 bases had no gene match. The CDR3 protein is CATTSGGSNTGELFF. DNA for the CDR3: TGTGCCACCACTTCGGGAGGTTCGAACACCGGGGAGCTGTTTTTT.

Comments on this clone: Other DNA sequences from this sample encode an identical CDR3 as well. This CDR3 is CASSLRQGSEQYF. The DNA for the CDR3 is TGTGCCAGCAGCTTAAGGCAAGGAAGCGAGCAGTACTTC. V is TRBV7-2 and J is TRBJ2-7; D remains unclear. Trimming left V 2 bases short and J 6 bases short, with 11 bases between. The germline gives CDR1 SGHTA, CDR2 FQGNSA. The CDR3 is made up of 13 amino acids.

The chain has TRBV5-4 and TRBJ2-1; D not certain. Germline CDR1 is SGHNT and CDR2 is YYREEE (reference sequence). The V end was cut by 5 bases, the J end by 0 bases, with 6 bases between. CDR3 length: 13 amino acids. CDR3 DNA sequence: TGTGCCAGCAGTCGAATCTCCTACAATGAGCAGTTCTTC. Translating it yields CASSRISYNEQFF.

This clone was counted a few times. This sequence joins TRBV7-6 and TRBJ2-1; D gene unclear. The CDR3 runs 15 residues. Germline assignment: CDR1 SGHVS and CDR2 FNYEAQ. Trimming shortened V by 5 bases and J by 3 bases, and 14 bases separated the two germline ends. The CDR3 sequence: CASSPRGSLYNEQFF. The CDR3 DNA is TGTGCCAGCAGCCCCCGTGGTAGTCTCTACAATGAGCAGTTCTTC.

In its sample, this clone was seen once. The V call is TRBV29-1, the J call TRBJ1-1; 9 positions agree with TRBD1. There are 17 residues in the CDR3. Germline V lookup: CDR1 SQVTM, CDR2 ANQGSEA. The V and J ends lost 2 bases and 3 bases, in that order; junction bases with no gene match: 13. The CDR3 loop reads CSVERGLGQGWDTEAFF. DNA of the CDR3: TGCAGCGTTGAAAGAGGATTGGGACAGGGATGGGACACTGAAGCTTTCTTT.

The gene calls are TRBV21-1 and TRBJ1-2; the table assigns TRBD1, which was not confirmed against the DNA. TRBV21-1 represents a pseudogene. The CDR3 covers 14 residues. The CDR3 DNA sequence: TGTGCCAGCAGCACAGACAGGGTAGGATCTGGCTACACCTTC. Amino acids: CASSTDRVGSGYTF.

In nucleotides, the CDR3 is TGTGCCAGCTCACCGACCCTGGGGCTGTTTTTT. Amino acids: CASSPTLGLFF. This rearrangement joins TRBV18 to TRBJ2-2; no firm D call. Germline V gene lookup returns CDR1 KGHSH and CDR2 LQKENI. The CDR3 loop spans 11 amino acids. The V and J ends lost 3 bases and 13 bases respectively, with 9 bases between them.

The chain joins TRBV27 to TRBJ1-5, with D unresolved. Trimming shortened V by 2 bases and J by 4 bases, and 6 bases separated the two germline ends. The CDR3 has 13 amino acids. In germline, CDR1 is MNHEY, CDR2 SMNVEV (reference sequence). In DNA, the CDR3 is TGTGCCAGCAGTTTAATGGGTAATCAGCCCCAGCATTTT. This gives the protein CASSLMGNQPQHF.

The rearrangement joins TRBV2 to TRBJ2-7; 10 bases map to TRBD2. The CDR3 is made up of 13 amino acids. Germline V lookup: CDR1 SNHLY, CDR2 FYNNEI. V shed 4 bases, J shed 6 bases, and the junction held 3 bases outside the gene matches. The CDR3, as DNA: TGTGCCAGCAGTGTGAGCGGGAGGGGCGAGCAGTACTTC. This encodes CASSVSGRGEQYF.

The CDR3 protein is CASSPGGRDEQFF. The CDR3 bases are TGTGCCAGCAGCCCGGGTGGTAGGGATGAGCAGTTCTTC. The rearrangement joins TRBV11-3 to TRBJ2-1, with unresolved D. With 5 bases removed from V and 8 bases from J, the gap between germline ends came to 13 bases. Looked up from germline, CDR1 is SGHNT and CDR2 is YENEEA. The CDR3 contains 13 residues.

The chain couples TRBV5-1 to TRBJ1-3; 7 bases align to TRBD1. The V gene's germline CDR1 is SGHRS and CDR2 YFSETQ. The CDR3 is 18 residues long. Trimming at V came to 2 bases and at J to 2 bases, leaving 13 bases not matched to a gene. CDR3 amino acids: CASSFVPHRGTTGNTIYF. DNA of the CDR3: TGCGCCAGCAGCTTCGTCCCCCACAGGGGAACGACTGGAAACACCATATATTTT.

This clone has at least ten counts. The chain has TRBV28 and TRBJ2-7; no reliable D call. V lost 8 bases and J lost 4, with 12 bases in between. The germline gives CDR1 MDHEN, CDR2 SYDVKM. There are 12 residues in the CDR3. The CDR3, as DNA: TGTGCCAGCGCTCGCGAGAGATACGAGCAGTACTTC. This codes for CASARERYEQYF.

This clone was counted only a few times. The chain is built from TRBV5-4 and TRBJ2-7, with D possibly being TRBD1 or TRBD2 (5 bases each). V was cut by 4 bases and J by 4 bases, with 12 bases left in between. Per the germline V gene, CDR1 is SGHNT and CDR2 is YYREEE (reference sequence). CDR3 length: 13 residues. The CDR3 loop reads CASSEGLGYEQYF. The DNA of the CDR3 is TGTGCCAGCAGCGAGGGGCTCGGTTACGAGCAGTACTTC.

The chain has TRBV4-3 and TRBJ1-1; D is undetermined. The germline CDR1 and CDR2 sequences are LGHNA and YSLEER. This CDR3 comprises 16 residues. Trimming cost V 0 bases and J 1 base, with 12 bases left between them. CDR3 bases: TGCGCCAGCAGCCAAGATCCCCGGTGGAGGAACACTGAAGCTTTCTTT. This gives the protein CASSQDPRWRNTEAFF.

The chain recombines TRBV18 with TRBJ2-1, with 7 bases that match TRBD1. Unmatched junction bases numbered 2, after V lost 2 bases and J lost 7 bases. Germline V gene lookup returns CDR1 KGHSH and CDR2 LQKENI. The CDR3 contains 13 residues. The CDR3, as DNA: TGTGCCAGCTCACCAAGGGGGCAGAATGAGCAGTTCTTC. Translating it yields CASSPRGQNEQFF.

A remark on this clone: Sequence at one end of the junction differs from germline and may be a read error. The CDR3 here is CASSLAGESGNTIYF. The CDR3 nucleotides are TGTGCCAGCAGCCTAGCGGGGGAGTCTGGAAACACCATATATTTT. The chain recombines TRBV7-7 with TRBJ1-3; D is possibly TRBD1 (5 bases). The CDR3 covers 15 residues. The V gene's germline CDR1 is SSHAT and CDR2 FNYEAQ (reference sequence).

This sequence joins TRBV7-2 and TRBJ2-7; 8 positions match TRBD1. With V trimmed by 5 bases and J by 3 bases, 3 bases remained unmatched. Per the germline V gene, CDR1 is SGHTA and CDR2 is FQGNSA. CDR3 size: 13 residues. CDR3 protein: CASSRQGIYEQYF. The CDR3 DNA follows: TGTGCCAGCAGCCGACAGGGGATCTACGAGCAGTACTTC.

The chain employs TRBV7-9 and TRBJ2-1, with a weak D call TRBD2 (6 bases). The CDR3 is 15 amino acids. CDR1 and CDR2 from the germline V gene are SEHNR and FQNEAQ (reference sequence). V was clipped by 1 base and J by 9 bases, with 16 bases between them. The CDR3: CASSLDRGIWVEQFF. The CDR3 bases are TGTGCCAGCAGCTTAGATCGCGGGATATGGGTTGAGCAGTTCTTC.

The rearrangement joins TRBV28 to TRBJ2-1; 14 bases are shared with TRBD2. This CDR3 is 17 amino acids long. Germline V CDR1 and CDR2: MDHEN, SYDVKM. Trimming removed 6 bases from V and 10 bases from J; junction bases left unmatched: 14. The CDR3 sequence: CASSPRWGLAGALEQFF. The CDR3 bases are TGTGCCAGCAGCCCTCGCTGGGGACTAGCGGGAGCGTTAGAGCAGTTCTTC. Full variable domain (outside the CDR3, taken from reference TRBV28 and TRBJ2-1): DVKVTQSSRYLVKRTGEKVFLECVQDMDHENMFWYRQDPGLGLRLIYFSYDVKMKEKGDIPEGYSVSREKKERFSLILESASTNQTSMYLCASSPRWGLAGALEQFFGPGTRLTVL.

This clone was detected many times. The CDR3 region is CASSHGGSSYEQYF. CDR3 coding DNA: TGTGCCAGTAGTCACGGGGGGAGCTCCTACGAGCAGTACTTC. The chain recombines TRBV19 with TRBJ2-7, with TRBD2 matching over 7 bases. Germline values: CDR1 LNHDA, CDR2 SQIVND (reference sequence). J lost 0 bases, V lost 5 bases, and 4 bases had no gene match. The CDR3 is 14 residues long.